The clone carrying this TCR beta chain has just a few counts. Its antigen remains unknown. Produced via immunoSEQ multiplex PCR; TCRdb's table is partial and in-frame only. The sample consists of 30,000 to 35,000 clones, roughly 87% of them appearing once. This specimen belongs to a study of T cells in narcolepsy. The study, taken as a whole, reports: In some patient and control memory CD4+ samples, autoreactive clones were absent.

Trimming stripped 4 bases from V and 5 bases from J, with 6 bases between. CDR1 is SNHLY, CDR2 FYNNEI, per germline. The CDR3 loop spans 11 amino acids. The chain joins TRBV2 to TRBJ2-7; no clear D gene. Sequencing input: CD45RA- memory CD4+ T cells from PBMCs. The receptor was derived from a human donor with narcolepsy. The CDR3 here is CASSGGHEQYF. DNA for the CDR3: TGTGCCAGCAGTGGGGGTCACGAGCAGTACTTC.